This passage covers 22 T cell receptor beta chains from one sample sequenced in a study of cytomegalovirus exposure and HLA in healthy donors. 60 Vbeta and 13 Jbeta primers were used in PCR. Profiling relied on immunoSEQ multiplex PCR, and the TCRdb table lists in-frame clones only, not all of them. Of around 130,000 clones listed, about four fifths are singletons. Material: PBMCs. All receptors derive from a man aged 18 to 29 in good health and CMV-seronegative.

J is TRBJ1-6 and V is TRBV13; D might be TRBD1 (5 bases). V was shortened by 0 bases and J by 2 bases, with 14 bases between the two germline ends. The germline gives CDR1 PRHDT, CDR2 FYEKMQ (reference sequence). The CDR3 has 18 residues. As DNA, the CDR3 is TGTGCCAGCAGCTTAGGCCGGAACAGGATAGCCTATAATTCACCCCTCCACTTT. It yields the protein CASSLGRNRIAYNSPLHF.

This clone has a handful of counts. V gene TRBV6-5 combines with J gene TRBJ1-1; D gene ambiguous. Trimming pared 0 bases from V and 4 bases from J, leaving 9 bases between. Germline CDR1 is MNHEY and CDR2 is SVGAGI. The CDR3 length is 14 residues. Here the CDR3 DNA reads TGTGCCAGCAGTTACTCGCCGGGAGGCACTGAAGCTTTCTTT. Amino acid sequence: CASSYSPGGTEAFF.

The V and J genes are TRBV9 and TRBJ2-3; possibly TRBD2 for D (7 bases). V was cut by 3 bases and J by 6 bases, with 20 bases left in between. CDR1 SGDLS and CDR2 YYNGEE come from the germline V gene. The CDR3 has 16 residues. CDR3 protein: CASSAARGGAGDTQYF. In DNA form, the CDR3 reads TGTGCCAGCAGCGCAGCTAGGGGGGGGGCAGGGGATACGCAGTATTTT.

The rearrangement links TRBV7-2 to TRBJ1-2; 9 nucleotides match TRBD1. Germline loops: CDR1 SGHTA, CDR2 FQGNSA. V lost 5 bases and J lost 4; bases outside the gene matches: 8. The length of the CDR3 is 15 residues. The CDR3 bases are TGTGCCAGCAGCCCCTCATCGGACAGGGGCTATGGCTACACCTTC. Translating it yields CASSPSSDRGYGYTF.

This clone was detected a few times. The V call is TRBV18, the J call TRBJ2-1, with 8 bases matching TRBD1. Germline assignment: CDR1 KGHSH and CDR2 LQKENI. V was clipped by 1 base and J by 4 bases; unmatched bases: 3. The CDR3 runs 15 residues. CDR3 amino acids: CASSPQRTGYNEQFF. DNA for the CDR3: TGTGCCAGCTCACCACAGCGGACAGGGTACAATGAGCAGTTCTTC.

The chain joins TRBV5-1 to TRBJ1-2; 8 bases align to TRBD1. The CDR3 is 14 amino acids. V lost 2 bases, J lost 6 bases, and 6 bases stayed unmatched. Per germline, CDR1 SGHRS and CDR2 YFSETQ. CDR3 amino acids: CASSLTDRGDGYTF. DNA of the CDR3: TGCGCCAGCAGCTTAACAGACAGGGGAGATGGCTACACCTTC.

The chain joins TRBV7-2 to TRBJ2-7; tentatively, D is TRBD2 (8 bases). Looked up from germline, CDR1 is SGHTA and CDR2 is FQGNSA. Trimming left V 2 bases short and J 7 bases short, with 15 bases between. The CDR3 is 14 residues long. The CDR3: CASSLREGAGEQYF. CDR3 in DNA: TGTGCCAGCAGCTTACGGGAGGGGGCGGGTGAGCAGTACTTC.

The chain joins TRBV2 to TRBJ1-4; possible D gene TRBD1, 5 bases. Trimming pared 3 bases from V and 0 bases from J, leaving 5 bases between. Germline V gives CDR1 SNHLY, CDR2 FYNNEI. The CDR3 consists of 14 residues. The CDR3 here is CASSEDTTNEKLFF. In nucleotides, the CDR3 is TGTGCCAGCAGTGAGGACACAACTAATGAAAAACTGTTTTTT.

The rearrangement joins TRBV7-9 to TRBJ2-5; a possible D gene is TRBD1 (5 bases). This CDR3 spans 16 amino acids. V lost 4 bases to trimming and J lost 0 bases, with 15 bases between them. CDR1 and CDR2 (germline): SEHNR, FQNEAQ (reference sequence). In nucleotides, the CDR3 is TGTGCCAGCAGCTCCCCGACAGAGCTGTACCAAGAGACCCAGTACTTC. This gives the protein CASSSPTELYQETQYF.

V and J are TRBV18 and TRBJ2-5; weak D call: TRBD2 (5 bases). This CDR3 has 13 residues. The germline V and J ends were trimmed by 6 bases and 5 bases, with 13 bases remaining between them. Germline V gene data show CDR1 as KGHSH and CDR2 as LQKENI. The CDR3 spells CASSPRPGETQYF. CDR3 DNA sequence: TGTGCCAGCTCGCCCCGGCCGGGGGAGACCCAGTACTTC. The full variable domain, with the rest looked up from reference TRBV18 and TRBJ2-5, is NAGVMQNPRHLVRRRGQEARLRCSPMKGHSHVYWYRQLPEEGLKFMVYLQKENIIDESGMPKERFSAEFPKEGPSILRIQQVVRGDSAAYFCASSPRPGETQYFGPGTRLLVL.

V and J are TRBV6-5 and TRBJ1-3; D is unresolved. The CDR3 is made up of 15 amino acids. Trimming removed 2 bases from V and 0 bases from J, with 8 bases in between. Germline V CDR1 and CDR2: MNHEY, SVGAGI. CDR3 residues: CASSYHTGSGNTIYF. For the CDR3, the DNA is TGTGCCAGCAGTTACCATACGGGCTCTGGAAACACCATATATTTT.

The chain links TRBV29-1 to TRBJ1-1, with a weak D call TRBD1 (6 bases). Germline CDR1 reads SQVTM; CDR2 reads ANQGSEA. Trimming removed 5 bases from V and 1 base from J, with 17 bases in between. The CDR3 totals 15 residues. CDR3 sequence reads: CSVRVGASRNTEAFF. Written as DNA, the CDR3 is TGCAGCGTTAGGGTGGGGGCATCTAGGAACACTGAAGCTTTCTTT.

The rearrangement uses TRBV4-3 and TRBJ2-6, with 9 positions matching TRBD1. CDR3 length: 17 amino acids. Germline-derived CDR1 and CDR2 are LGHNA and YSLEER. With 5 bases clipped from V and 0 bases from J, the junction kept 5 bases outside the gene matches. CDR3 amino acids: CASSYGTGYSGANVLTF. CDR3 nucleotide sequence: TGCGCCAGCAGCTACGGGACAGGGTACTCTGGGGCCAACGTCCTGACTTTC.

In DNA, the CDR3 is TGTGCCAGCAGTGTGAGTCATTCAACGGAGACCCAGTACTTC. As protein: CASSVSHSTETQYF. The chain is built from TRBV2 and TRBJ2-5; D remains ambiguous. CDR1 and CDR2 (germline): SNHLY, FYNNEI. Trimming shortened V by 4 bases and J by 5 bases, and 14 bases separated the two germline ends. This CDR3 comprises 14 residues. Full variable domain (remainder filled in from reference TRBV2 and TRBJ2-5): EPEVTQTPSHQVTQMGQEVILRCVPISNHLYFYWYRQILGQKVEFLVSFYNNEISEKSEIFDDQFSVERPDGSNFTLKIRSTKLEDSAMYFCASSVSHSTETQYFGPGTRLLVL.

This rearrangement joins TRBV5-6 to TRBJ2-1, with 16 bases that match TRBD2. In germline, CDR1 is SGHDT, CDR2 YYEEEE. The junction had 9 bases not matched to a gene; V was cut back by 4 bases and J by 5 bases. The CDR3 runs to 18 residues. This chain's CDR3 is CASSALRGLAGGHNEQFF. The CDR3 DNA is TGTGCCAGCAGCGCCCTAAGGGGACTAGCGGGGGGGCACAATGAGCAGTTCTTC.

The chain employs TRBV5-6 and TRBJ2-3; TRBD2 matches 7 bases. The CDR3 is 16 amino acids. CDR1 and CDR2 from the germline V gene are SGHDT and YYEEEE. With V trimmed by 6 bases and J by 0 bases, 10 bases remained unmatched. The CDR3: CASTFGGGGSTDTQYF. Here the CDR3 DNA reads TGTGCCAGCACCTTTGGCGGGGGAGGTAGCACAGATACGCAGTATTTT.

The V and J genes are TRBV6-5 and TRBJ1-5; D is perhaps TRBD1 (6 bases). The germline V and J ends were trimmed by 5 bases and 7 bases, with 12 bases remaining between them. This CDR3 contains 13 residues. The germline V gene has CDR1 MNHEY and CDR2 SVGAGI. The CDR3 DNA follows: TGTGCCAGCAGTACTACGGACAGACAGCCCCAGCATTTT. The encoded protein is CASSTTDRQPQHF.

This chain connects TRBV7-6 to TRBJ2-3; 9 bases line up with TRBD1. The CDR3 consists of 16 residues. The germline CDR1 and CDR2 sequences are SGHVS and FNYEAQ. V trimming: 2 bases; J trimming: 3 bases; junction bases outside the gene matches: 6. CDR3 amino acids: CASSLLDRGLTDTQYF. In DNA, the CDR3 is TGTGCCAGCAGCTTACTGGACAGGGGTTTGACAGATACGCAGTATTTT.

The chain uses TRBV6-6 and TRBJ2-7, with D maybe TRBD2 (5 bases). CDR1 is MNHNY and CDR2 is SVGAGI in the germline V gene (reference sequence). Trimming took off 3 bases at V and 2 bases at J, with 8 bases between the two ends. This CDR3 contains 13 residues. The CDR3 spells CASSYARAYEQYF. CDR3 bases: TGTGCCAGCAGTTATGCGAGGGCCTACGAGCAGTACTTC.

The chain couples TRBV7-9 to TRBJ2-7; the match to TRBD1 covers 9 bases. The CDR3 is made up of 13 amino acids. V was pared by 7 bases and J by 7 bases, with 8 bases of the junction left unmatched. Germline CDR1 is SEHNR and CDR2 is FQNEAQ (reference sequence). The DNA of the CDR3 is TGTGCCAGCATAGGGACAGGGCCTTGGGAGCAGTACTTC. Encoded protein: CASIGTGPWEQYF. Full variable domain (outside the CDR3, taken from reference TRBV7-9 and TRBJ2-7): DTGVSQNPRHKITKRGQNVTFRCDPISEHNRLYWYRQTLGQGPEFLTYFQNEAQLEKSRLLSDRFSAERPKGSFSTLEIQRTEQGDSAMYLCASIGTGPWEQYFGPGTRLTVT.

J is TRBJ1-6 and V is TRBV28, with D tentatively TRBD1 (6 bases). Germline V lookup: CDR1 MDHEN, CDR2 SYDVKM. Trimming pared 5 bases from V and 9 bases from J, leaving 17 bases between. The CDR3 extends over 15 amino acids. The CDR3 sequence: CASSPTGLSSSPLHF. The CDR3 DNA follows: TGTGCCAGCAGTCCGACAGGCCTCTCTAGTTCACCCCTCCACTTT. The full variable domain, in which reference TRBV28 and TRBJ1-6 provide the parts outside the CDR3, is DVKVTQSSRYLVKRTGEKVFLECVQDMDHENMFWYRQDPGLGLRLIYFSYDVKMKEKGDIPEGYSVSREKKERFSLILESASTNQTSMYLCASSPTGLSSSPLHFGNGTRLTVT.

The chain combines TRBV10-3 with TRBJ2-5; no clear D gene. Germline V gene data show CDR1 as ENHRY and CDR2 as SYGVKD. This CDR3 contains 12 residues. Between the trimmed V and J ends, which lost 8 bases and 4 bases, there was a span of 11 bases. Here the CDR3 reads CAIRRPGETQYF. Written as DNA, the CDR3 is TGTGCCATCCGTCGACCGGGAGAGACCCAGTACTTC.